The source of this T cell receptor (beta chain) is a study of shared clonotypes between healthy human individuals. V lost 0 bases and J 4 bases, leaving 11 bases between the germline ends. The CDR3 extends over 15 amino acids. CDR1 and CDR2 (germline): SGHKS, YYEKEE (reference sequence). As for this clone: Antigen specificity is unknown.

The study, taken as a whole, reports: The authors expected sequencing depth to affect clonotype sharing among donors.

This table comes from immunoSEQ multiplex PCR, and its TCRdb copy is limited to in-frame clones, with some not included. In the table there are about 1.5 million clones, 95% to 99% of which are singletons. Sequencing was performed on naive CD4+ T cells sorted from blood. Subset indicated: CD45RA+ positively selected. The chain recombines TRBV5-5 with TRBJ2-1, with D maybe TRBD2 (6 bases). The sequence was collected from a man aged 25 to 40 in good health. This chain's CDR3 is CASSLAWGGYNEQFF. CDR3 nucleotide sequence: TGTGCCAGCAGCTTGGCCTGGGGAGGATACAATGAGCAGTTCTTC.